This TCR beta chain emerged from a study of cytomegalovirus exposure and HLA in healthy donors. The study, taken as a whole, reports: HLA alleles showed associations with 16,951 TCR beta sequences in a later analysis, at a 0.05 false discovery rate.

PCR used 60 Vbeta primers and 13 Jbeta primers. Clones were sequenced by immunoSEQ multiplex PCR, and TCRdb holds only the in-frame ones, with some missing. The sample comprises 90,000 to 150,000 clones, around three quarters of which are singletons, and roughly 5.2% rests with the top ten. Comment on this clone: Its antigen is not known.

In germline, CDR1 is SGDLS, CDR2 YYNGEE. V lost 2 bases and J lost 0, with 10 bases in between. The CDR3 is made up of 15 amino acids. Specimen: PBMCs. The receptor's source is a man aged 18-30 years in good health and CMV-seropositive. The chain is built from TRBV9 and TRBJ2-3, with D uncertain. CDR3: CASSVELPSTDTQYF. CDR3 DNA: TGTGCCAGCAGCGTGGAGCTCCCTAGCACAGATACGCAGTATTTT.